Shown below are 14 T cell receptor beta chains from a single sample sequenced in a study of T cell responses to AZD1222 COVID-19 vaccine. This table comes from immunoSEQ multiplex PCR, and its TCRdb copy is limited to in-frame clones, with some not included. The sample lists 150,000 or so clones; around 90% were seen once. Sequenced material: peripheral blood, taken 28 days after the second AZD1222 dose. The receptor source for this set is an adult who received the AZD1222 COVID-19 vaccine.

The CDR3 region is CASSQGAGGGSPLHF. The CDR3 DNA follows: TGTGCCAGCAGCCAAGGCGCGGGGGGCGGATCACCCCTCCACTTT. V and J are TRBV3-1 (or the pseudogene TRBV3-2) and TRBJ1-6, with D tentatively TRBD1 (6 bases). The CDR3 loop spans 15 amino acids. The V gene lost 1 base and the J gene lost 10 bases, with 14 bases spanning the gap. The germline V gene encodes CDR1 LGHDT and CDR2 YNNKEL (reference sequence).

This CDR3 reads CATSDRPGQGWETQYF. The CDR3 bases are TGTGCCACCAGTGATCGTCCGGGACAGGGCTGGGAGACCCAGTACTTC. The chain links TRBV24-1 to TRBJ2-5, with 9 nucleotides matching TRBD1. With 3 bases clipped from V and 5 bases from J, the junction kept 9 bases outside the gene matches. CDR1 and CDR2 from the germline V gene are KGHDR and SFDVKD. The CDR3 contains 16 residues.

The rearrangement uses TRBV2 and TRBJ1-2, with no clear D. From germline, CDR1 is SNHLY and CDR2 FYNNEI. This CDR3 has 13 amino acids. Trimming pared 6 bases from V and 8 bases from J, leaving 16 bases between. CDR3 bases: TGTGCCAGCAGATTAGACGGTCCTGAGGGCTACACCTTC. This codes for CASRLDGPEGYTF.

The gene calls are TRBV6-2 or TRBV6-3 and TRBJ1-1; the match to TRBD1 covers 8 bases. This CDR3 spans 17 amino acids. The V segment lost 4 bases and the J segment 0 bases; nucleotides outside the gene matches: 10. CDR1 MNHEY and CDR2 SVGEGT come from the germline V gene. CDR3 in DNA: TGTGCCAGCAGTTCCCAACGACAGGGGAATATGAACACTGAAGCTTTCTTT. It is translated as CASSSQRQGNMNTEAFF.

The genes are TRBV3-1 (or the pseudogene TRBV3-2) and TRBJ2-5; D is possibly TRBD2 (7 bases). The CDR3 consists of 14 residues. The ends were cut back, 1 base at V and 5 bases at J, with 11 bases in the middle. From germline, CDR1 is LGHDT and CDR2 YNNKEL (reference sequence). CDR3 amino acids: CASSQAGGGETQYF. The CDR3, as DNA: TGTGCCAGCAGCCAAGCGGGGGGCGGGGAGACCCAGTACTTC.

V gene TRBV10-3 combines with J gene TRBJ2-3; 13 bases line up with TRBD2. The CDR3 loop spans 16 amino acids. The trim removed 4 bases at V and 6 bases at J, leaving 7 bases unmatched. The V gene's germline CDR1 is ENHRY and CDR2 SYGVKD. As DNA, the CDR3 is TGTGCCATCAGTGGTACTAGCGGGAGGGCCCCTGATACGCAGTATTTT. Protein sequence: CAISGTSGRAPDTQYF.

Written as DNA, the CDR3 is TGTGCCAGCAGCTTGGTCAATCGAGGGGAGCTGTTTTTT. This gives the protein CASSLVNRGELFF. The rearrangement uses TRBV5-4 and TRBJ2-2, with D uncertain. CDR3 length equals 13 residues. CDR1 and CDR2 (germline): SGHNT, YYREEE (reference sequence). Trimming shortened V by 0 bases and J by 8 bases, and 8 bases separated the two germline ends.

The chain joins TRBV14 to TRBJ2-7; 7 bases align to TRBD1. Germline V gives CDR1 SGHDN, CDR2 FVKESK. The V and J ends lost 3 bases and 2 bases, in that order; junction bases with no gene match: 7. The CDR3 length is 15 residues. The CDR3: CASSQPGQVPYEQYF. The CDR3 nucleotides are TGTGCCAGCAGCCAGCCCGGACAGGTTCCCTACGAGCAGTACTTC.

This clone has only one observation. The chain uses TRBV7-2 and TRBJ2-5; D may be TRBD2 (7 bases). Germline loops: CDR1 SGHTA, CDR2 FQGNSA. V shed 4 bases and J shed 2 bases, with 11 bases lying between them. The CDR3 totals 14 residues. The CDR3 coding sequence is TGTGCCAGCAGCTGGGGGGGCTATCAAGAGACCCAGTACTTC. Its protein is CASSWGGYQETQYF.

In its sample, this clone was seen a few times. This chain links TRBV6-5 with TRBJ2-7, with 7 nucleotides matching TRBD1. The CDR3 covers 15 residues. Germline-derived CDR1 and CDR2 are MNHEY and SVGAGI. Trimming at V came to 0 bases and at J to 4 bases, leaving 6 bases not matched to a gene. Here the CDR3 DNA reads TGTGCCAGCAGTTACTCGACAGGGCCCAGTTACGAGCAGTACTTC. Translating gives CASSYSTGPSYEQYF.

This clone was found once. The V and J genes are TRBV5-4 and TRBJ2-7, with 14 positions matching TRBD2. Germline trimming cut 0 bases from V and 3 bases from J; bases unmatched to any gene: 2. This CDR3 has 16 residues. Germline CDR1 SGHNT, CDR2 YYREEE (reference sequence). DNA of the CDR3: TGTGCCAGCAGCTTGGGTGGGACTAGCGGGAGCTACGAGCAGTACTTC. Its translation is CASSLGGTSGSYEQYF.

The chain combines TRBV5-8 with TRBJ2-1; 8 bases match TRBD2. The CDR3 spans 15 residues. CDR1 and CDR2 (germline): SGHTS, YDEGEE. V was pared by 0 bases and J by 4 bases, with 3 bases of the junction left unmatched. The CDR3 loop is CASSLGLAGYNEQFF. As DNA, the CDR3 is TGTGCCAGCAGCTTGGGTCTAGCGGGTTACAATGAGCAGTTCTTC.

This clone was found once. This chain joins TRBV28 and TRBJ2-1; D is unresolved. V shed 3 bases and J shed 9 bases, with 6 bases lying between them. The CDR3 loop spans 11 amino acids. Germline V gene sequence: CDR1 MDHEN, CDR2 SYDVKM. CDR3 nucleotides: TGTGCCAGCAGTTTGGTGGGTGAGCAGTTCTTC. It yields the protein CASSLVGEQFF.

The rearrangement links TRBV28 to TRBJ1-6; a possible D gene is TRBD1 (5 bases). The CDR3 covers 12 residues. Germline V gives CDR1 MDHEN, CDR2 SYDVKM. V was pared by 7 bases and J by 7 bases, with 8 bases between. CDR3 nucleotides: TGTGCCAGCACTGACAGAAATTCACCCCTCCACTTT. It specifies CASTDRNSPLHF.